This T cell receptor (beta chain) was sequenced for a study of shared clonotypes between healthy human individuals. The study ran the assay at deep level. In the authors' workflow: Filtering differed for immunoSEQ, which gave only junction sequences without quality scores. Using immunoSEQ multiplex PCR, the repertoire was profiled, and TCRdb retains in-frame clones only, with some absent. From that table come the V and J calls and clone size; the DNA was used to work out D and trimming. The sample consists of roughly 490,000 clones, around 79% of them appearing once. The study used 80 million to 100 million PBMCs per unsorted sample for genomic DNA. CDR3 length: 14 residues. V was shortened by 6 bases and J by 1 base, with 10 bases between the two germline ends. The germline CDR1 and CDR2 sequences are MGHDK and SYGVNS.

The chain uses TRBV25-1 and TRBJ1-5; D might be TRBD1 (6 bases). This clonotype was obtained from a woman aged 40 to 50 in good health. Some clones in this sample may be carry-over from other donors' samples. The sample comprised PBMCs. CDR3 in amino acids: CASSKTGSNQPQHF. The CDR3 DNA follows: TGTGCCAGCAGCAAAACAGGGAGCAATCAGCCCCAGCATTTT.